This section outlines one TCR beta chain sequence together with its context. The source of the sample is a study of blood T cells in healthy people across ages. A second roughly 6 to 12 cycle PCR used barcoded and J-beta primers. A template-switch adaptor containing 12 random nucleotides labeled each cDNA molecule. TCRdb used MiXCR to reprocess the 5' RACE reads, holding one entry per CDR3 protein. The sample contains around 620,000 distinct CDR3 sequences, 27% of which appear only once. CDR1 is LNHDA and CDR2 is SQIVND in the germline V gene (reference sequence). The CDR3 length is 14 residues. V was trimmed by 5 bases and J by 6 bases, leaving 16 bases between them. They isolated at least 7 million PBMCs from each sample.

The TCR originated in a woman in her 70s in good health. V usage is TRBV19 and J usage is TRBJ1-2; possible D gene TRBD1, 6 bases. The material sequenced was blood. The CDR3 spells CASSVPGAGHGYTF. The CDR3 coding sequence is TGTGCCAGTAGTGTACCAGGGGCAGGGCATGGCTACACCTTC.